The sequence of this T cell receptor (beta chain) was determined in a study of blood T cell repertoires in COVID-19. For the study at large: Acute and convalescent COVID-19 samples came from the United States, Italy and Spain. T cells, B-cell-depleted T cells, or PBMCs provided the cDNA or gDNA that served as material.

Original handling: Nucleated cell number was recorded as an estimate derived from reference gene primer amplification. The protocol was immunoSEQ multiplex PCR, while the TCRdb copy is restricted to in-frame clones and leaves out a portion. That table is the source of V, J and clone size, and D and trimming were worked out from the DNA. The sample records about 310,000 clones, roughly 86% being singletons. Germline CDR1 SGHRS, CDR2 YFSETQ. This CDR3 spans 15 amino acids. V dropped 2 bases and J dropped 10; count of bases not matched to a gene: 9. The TCR was taken from a man aged 70 or older with acute or convalescent COVID-19. The J gene is TRBJ1-6, the V gene TRBV5-1; 7 positions agree with TRBD1. Sample: peripheral blood. The CDR3 bases are TGCGCCAGCAGCTTAGAGACAGGGTATGAATCACCCCTCCACTTT. Translated: CASSLETGYESPLHF.